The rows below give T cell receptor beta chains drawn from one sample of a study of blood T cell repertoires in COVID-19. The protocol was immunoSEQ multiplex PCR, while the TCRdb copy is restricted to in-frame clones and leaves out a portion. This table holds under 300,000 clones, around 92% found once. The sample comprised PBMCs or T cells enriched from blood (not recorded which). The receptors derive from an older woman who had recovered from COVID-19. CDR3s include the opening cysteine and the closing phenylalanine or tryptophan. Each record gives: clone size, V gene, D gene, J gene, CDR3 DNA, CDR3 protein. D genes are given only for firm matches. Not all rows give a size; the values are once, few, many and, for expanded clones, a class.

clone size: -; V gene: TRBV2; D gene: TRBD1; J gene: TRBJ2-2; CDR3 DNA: TGTGCCAGCACGGGACAGTCCCCATCGGGGGAGCTGTTTTTT; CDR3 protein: CASTGQSPSGELFF
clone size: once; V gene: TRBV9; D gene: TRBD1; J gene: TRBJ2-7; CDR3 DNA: TGTGCCAGCAGCGTAGATACAGGGGTCGCACTATACGAGCAGTACTTC; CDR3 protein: CASSVDTGVALYEQYF
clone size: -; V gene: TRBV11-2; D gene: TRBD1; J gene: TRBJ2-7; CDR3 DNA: TGTGCCAGCAGCCCCATAAGGGGGCGATTCTACGAGCAGTACTTC; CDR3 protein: CASSPIRGRFYEQYF
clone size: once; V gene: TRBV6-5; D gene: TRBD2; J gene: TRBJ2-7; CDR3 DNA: TGTGCCAGCACCCGGACTAGCGGGGACAACGAGCAGTACTTC; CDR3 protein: CASTRTSGDNEQYF
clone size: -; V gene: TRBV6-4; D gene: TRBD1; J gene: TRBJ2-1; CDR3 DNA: TGTGCCAGCCAGCCGGACAGGGGGCCTGGGAATGAGCAGTTCTTC; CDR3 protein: CASQPDRGPGNEQFF
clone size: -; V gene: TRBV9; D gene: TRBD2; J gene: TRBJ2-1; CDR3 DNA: TGTGCCAGCAGCCCAGGACTAGCGGGGGGGCTGCATGAGCAGTTCTTC; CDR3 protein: CASSPGLAGGLHEQFF
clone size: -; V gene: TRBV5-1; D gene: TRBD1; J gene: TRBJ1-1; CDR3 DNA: TGCGCCAGCAGCTTCGGACAGGACGGAACTGAAGCTTTCTTT; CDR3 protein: CASSFGQDGTEAFF
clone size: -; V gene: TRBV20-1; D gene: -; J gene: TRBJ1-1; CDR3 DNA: TGCAGTGCTAGACCTAGGGAGAAAGCTTTCTTT; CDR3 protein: CSARPREKAFF
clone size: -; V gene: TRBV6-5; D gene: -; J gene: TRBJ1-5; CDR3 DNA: TGTGCCAGCAGCCAGGGTCCGAGTCAGCCCCAGCATTTT; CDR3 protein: CASSQGPSQPQHF
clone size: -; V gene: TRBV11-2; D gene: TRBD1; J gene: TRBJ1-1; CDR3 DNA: TGTGCCAGCAGCGCCCAGGGGGCGTCGGGCACTGAAGCTTTCTTT; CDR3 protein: CASSAQGASGTEAFF
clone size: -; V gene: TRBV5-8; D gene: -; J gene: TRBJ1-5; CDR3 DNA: TGTGCCAGCAGCCTAGGGACATCGACTAGCAATCAGCCCCAGCATTTT; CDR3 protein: CASSLGTSTSNQPQHF
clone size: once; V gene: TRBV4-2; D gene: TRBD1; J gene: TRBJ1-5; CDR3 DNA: TGTGCCAGCAGCGGGGGACAGGGGTATCAGCCCCAGCATTTT; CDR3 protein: CASSGGQGYQPQHF
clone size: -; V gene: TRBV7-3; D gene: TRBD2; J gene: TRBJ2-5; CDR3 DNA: TGTGCCAGCAGCTTACAAGGTCTAGCGGGAGAGACCCAGTACTTC; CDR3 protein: CASSLQGLAGETQYF
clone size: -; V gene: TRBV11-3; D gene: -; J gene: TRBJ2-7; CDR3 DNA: TGTGCCAGCAGCTTAGACGGGAGAGTGGGCGAGCAGTACTTC; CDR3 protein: CASSLDGRVGEQYF
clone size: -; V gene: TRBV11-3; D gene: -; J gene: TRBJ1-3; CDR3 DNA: TGTGCCAGCAGCCGAGTCAAGTCTGGAAACACCATATATTTT; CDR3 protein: CASSRVKSGNTIYF
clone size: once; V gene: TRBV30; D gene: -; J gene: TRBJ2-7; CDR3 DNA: TGTGCCTGGAGTCTTGAGGGGGACGAGCAGTACTTC; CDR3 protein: CAWSLEGDEQYF
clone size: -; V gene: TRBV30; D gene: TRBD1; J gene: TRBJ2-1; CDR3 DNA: TGTGCCTGGAGTGTACTTAGGGGGACAGGTGAGGACAATGAGCAGTTCTTC; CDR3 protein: CAWSVLRGTGEDNEQFF
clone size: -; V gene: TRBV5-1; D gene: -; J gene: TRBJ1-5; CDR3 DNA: TGCGCCAGCAGCTTGGGGCCGTATAGCAATCAGCCCCAGCATTTT; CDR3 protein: CASSLGPYSNQPQHF
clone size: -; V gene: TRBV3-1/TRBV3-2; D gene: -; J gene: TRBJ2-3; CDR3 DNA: TGTGCCAGCAGCCAGTCTGAGGGGGCAGATACGCAGTATTTT; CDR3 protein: CASSQSEGADTQYF
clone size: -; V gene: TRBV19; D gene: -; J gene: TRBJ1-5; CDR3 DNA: TGTGCCAGTACCCCTTGGGGGGATCAGCCCCAGCATTTT; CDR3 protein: CASTPWGDQPQHF
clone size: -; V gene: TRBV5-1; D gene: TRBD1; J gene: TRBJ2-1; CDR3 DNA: TGCGCCAGCAGCTGGGGACAGGGGAGAGGCAATGAGCAGTTCTTC; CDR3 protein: CASSWGQGRGNEQFF
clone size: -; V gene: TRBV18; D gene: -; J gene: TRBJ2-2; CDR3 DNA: TGTGCCAGCTCACATGACTTTGTTGGGGAGCTGTTTTTT; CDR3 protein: CASSHDFVGELFF
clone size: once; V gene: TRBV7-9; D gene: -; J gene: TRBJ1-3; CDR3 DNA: TGTGCCAGCAGCTTGGCTTCCAGGGGCTCTGGAAACACCATATATTTT; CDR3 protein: CASSLASRGSGNTIYF
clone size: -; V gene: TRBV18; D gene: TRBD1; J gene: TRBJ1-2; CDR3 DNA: TGTGCCAGCTCACCAGGGCAGGGGGCTAACTATGGCTACACCTTC; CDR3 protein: CASSPGQGANYGYTF
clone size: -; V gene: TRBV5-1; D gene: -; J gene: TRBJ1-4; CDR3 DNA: TGCGCCAGCAGCTTAGTGACGGCAATGGAGGGTGAAAAACTGTTTTTT; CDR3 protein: CASSLVTAMEGEKLFF
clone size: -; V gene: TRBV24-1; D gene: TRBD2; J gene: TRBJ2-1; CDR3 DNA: TGTGCCACCAGTGAAGGACTAGCGGGGGGGAATGAGCAGTTCTTC; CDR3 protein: CATSEGLAGGNEQFF